The clone carrying this T cell receptor (beta chain) turned up a few times. The antigen remains unidentified. Dosing: nivolumab 3 mg/kg IV, weeks 1, 4, 7, 10, then every two weeks to week 26. Produced via immunoSEQ multiplex PCR; TCRdb's table is partial and in-frame only. The table has fewer than 30,000 clones, around 83% seen once; the top ten hold approximately 5.2%. The record originates from a study of ipilimumab plus nivolumab after autologous stem cell transplantation. Study context: Both relapsed and primary refractory DLBCL were included.

Study results and caveats: Authors suggest TCR repertoire, Treg phenotype and gut microbiota support further study.

The clonotype originates from a male donor with diffuse large B-cell lymphoma. The source material was PBMCs, sampled in a trial of ipilimumab plus nivolumab as post-transplant consolidation.

The CDR3 region has the DNA TGTGCCAGCAGTGGGGTTTACAGAAACACTGAAGCTTTCTTT. Translation gives CASSGVYRNTEAFF. The genes are TRBV2 and TRBJ1-1, with unresolved D. Germline loops: CDR1 SNHLY, CDR2 FYNNEI. V lost 4 bases and J 2 bases, leaving 11 bases between the germline ends. The CDR3 is made up of 14 amino acids.